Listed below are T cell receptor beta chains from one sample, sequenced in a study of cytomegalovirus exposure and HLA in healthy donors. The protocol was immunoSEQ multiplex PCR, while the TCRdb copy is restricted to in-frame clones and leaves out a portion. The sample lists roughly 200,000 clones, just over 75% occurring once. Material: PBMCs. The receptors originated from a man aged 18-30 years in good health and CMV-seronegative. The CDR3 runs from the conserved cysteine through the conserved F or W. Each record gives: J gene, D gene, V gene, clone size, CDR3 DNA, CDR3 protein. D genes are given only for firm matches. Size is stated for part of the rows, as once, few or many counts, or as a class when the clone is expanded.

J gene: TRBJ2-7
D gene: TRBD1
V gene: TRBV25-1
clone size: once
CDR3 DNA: TGTGCCAGCAGTGAATTAGGGGGCGACGAGCAGTACTTC
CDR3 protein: CASSELGGDEQYF

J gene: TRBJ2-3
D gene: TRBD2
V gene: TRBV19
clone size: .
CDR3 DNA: TGTGCCACCCGACTAGCGGGAGGAGATACGCAGTATTTT
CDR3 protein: CATRLAGGDTQYF

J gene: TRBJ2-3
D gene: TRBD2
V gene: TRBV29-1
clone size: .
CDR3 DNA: TGCAGCGTTGAAGATCCAGGACTAGCGGGAGGGGGGGATACGCAGTATTTT
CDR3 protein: CSVEDPGLAGGGDTQYF

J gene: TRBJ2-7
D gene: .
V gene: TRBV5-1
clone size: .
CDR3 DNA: TGCGCCAGCAGCTTCAACGGACACGCCCTCTACGAGCAGTACTTC
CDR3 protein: CASSFNGHALYEQYF

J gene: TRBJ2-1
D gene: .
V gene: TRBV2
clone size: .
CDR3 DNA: TGTGCCAGCAGTGGACTAGTTTACAATGAGCAGTTCTTC
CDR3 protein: CASSGLVYNEQFF

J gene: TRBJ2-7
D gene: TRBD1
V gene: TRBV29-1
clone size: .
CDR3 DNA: TGCAGCGTTGTGGGACAGTTCTACGAGCAGTACTTC
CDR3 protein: CSVVGQFYEQYF

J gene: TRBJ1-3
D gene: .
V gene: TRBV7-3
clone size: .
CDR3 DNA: TGTGCCAGCAGCTTAGGACAGACGTCAGGAAACACCATATATTTT
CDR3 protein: CASSLGQTSGNTIYF

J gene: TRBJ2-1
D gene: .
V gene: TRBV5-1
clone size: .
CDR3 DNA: TGCGCCAGCAGCCAGCAAGGTAGGGGGTACAATGAGCAGTTCTTC
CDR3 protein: CASSQQGRGYNEQFF

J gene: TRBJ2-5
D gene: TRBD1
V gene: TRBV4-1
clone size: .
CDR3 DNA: TGCGCCAGCAGCCTCTATCCCCCGGGACAGAAACGCCAAGAGACCCAGTACTTC
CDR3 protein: CASSLYPPGQKRQETQYF

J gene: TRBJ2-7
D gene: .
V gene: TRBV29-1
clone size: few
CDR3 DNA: TGCAGCGTTGCTATACAAGGGGTCGAGCAGTACTTC
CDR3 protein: CSVAIQGVEQYF

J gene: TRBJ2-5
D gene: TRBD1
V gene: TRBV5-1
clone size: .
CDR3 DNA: TGCGCCAGCAGCTTACAGGGGGACCAAGAGACCCAGTACTTC
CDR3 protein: CASSLQGDQETQYF

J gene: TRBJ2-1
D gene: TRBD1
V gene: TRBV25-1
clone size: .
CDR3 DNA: TGTGCCAGCAGTGAGGGACAGGGGATTAGAAATGAGCAGTTCTTC
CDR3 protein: CASSEGQGIRNEQFF

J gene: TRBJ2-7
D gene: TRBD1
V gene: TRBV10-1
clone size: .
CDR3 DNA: TGCGCCAGCAGTCCGGGACAGGGGATCCAGCAGTACTTC
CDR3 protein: CASSPGQGIQQYF

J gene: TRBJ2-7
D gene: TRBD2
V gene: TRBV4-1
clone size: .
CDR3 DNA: TGCGCCAGCAGCCCGTCTGCGGGACTATACGAGCAGTACTTC
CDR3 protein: CASSPSAGLYEQYF

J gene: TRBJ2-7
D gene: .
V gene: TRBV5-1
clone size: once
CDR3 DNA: TGCGCCAGCAGCCCCGGGACTGGGGAGTACTCCGAGCAGTACTTC
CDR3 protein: CASSPGTGEYSEQYF

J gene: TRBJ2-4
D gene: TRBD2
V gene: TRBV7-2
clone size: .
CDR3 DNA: TGTGCCAGCAGCCTTGGGACTAGTCCGGACATTCAGTACTTC
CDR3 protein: CASSLGTSPDIQYF

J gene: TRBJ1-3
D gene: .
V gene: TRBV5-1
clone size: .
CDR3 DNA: TGCGCCAGCAGCCCCCTGTTCAAGGCGGGGGGAAACACCATATATTTT
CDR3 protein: CASSPLFKAGGNTIYF

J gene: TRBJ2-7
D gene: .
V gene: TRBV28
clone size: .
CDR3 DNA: TGTGCCAGCAGTTCCCGACAAACCCTACCCTACGAGCAGTACTTC
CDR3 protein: CASSSRQTLPYEQYF

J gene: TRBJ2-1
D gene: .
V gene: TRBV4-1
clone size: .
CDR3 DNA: TGCGCCAGCAGCCCTGGAAGGGGGGGCAATGAGCAGTTCTTC
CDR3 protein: CASSPGRGGNEQFF

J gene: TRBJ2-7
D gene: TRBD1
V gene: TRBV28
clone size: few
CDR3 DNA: TGTGCCAGCAGTTTTCGGGACAGGCCCTACGAGCAGTACTTC
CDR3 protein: CASSFRDRPYEQYF

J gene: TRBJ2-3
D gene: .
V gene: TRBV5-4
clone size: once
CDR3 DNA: TGTGCCAGCAGCGTCGAACCCTACACAGATACGCAGTATTTT
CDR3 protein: CASSVEPYTDTQYF

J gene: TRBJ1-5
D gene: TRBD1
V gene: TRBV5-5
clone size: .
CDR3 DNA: TGTGCCAGCAGCTTGGGGCACAGGGGAGACCAGCCCCAGCATTTT
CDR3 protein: CASSLGHRGDQPQHF

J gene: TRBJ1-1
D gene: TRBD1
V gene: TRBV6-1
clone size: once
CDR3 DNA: TGTGCCAGCACTATGGACAGGGACGACACTGAAGCTTTCTTT
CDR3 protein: CASTMDRDDTEAFF

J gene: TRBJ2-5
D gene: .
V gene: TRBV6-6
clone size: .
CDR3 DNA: TGTGCCAGCAGTACCCCCTCCCCAAAGAGCCAGTACTTC
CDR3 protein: CASSTPSPKSQYF

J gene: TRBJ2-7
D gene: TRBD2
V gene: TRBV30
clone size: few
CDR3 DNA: TGTGCCTGGAGTGTACAACGGGAGGACGAGCAGTACTTC
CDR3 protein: CAWSVQREDEQYF

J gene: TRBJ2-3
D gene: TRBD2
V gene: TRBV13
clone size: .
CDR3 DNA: TGTGCCAGCAGCCCCCCTTCGGGGGGGCGAGTGGCAGATACGCAGTATTTT
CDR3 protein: CASSPPSGGRVADTQYF

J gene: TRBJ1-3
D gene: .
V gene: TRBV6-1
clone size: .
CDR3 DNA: TGTGCCAGCAGTGGGTTACCAGGGAACTCTGGAAACACCATATATTTT
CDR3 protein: CASSGLPGNSGNTIYF

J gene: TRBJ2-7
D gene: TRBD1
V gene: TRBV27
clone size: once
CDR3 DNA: TGTGCCAGCAGCCCGGGACAGGTACCGTCCTACGAGCAGTACTTC
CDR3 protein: CASSPGQVPSYEQYF

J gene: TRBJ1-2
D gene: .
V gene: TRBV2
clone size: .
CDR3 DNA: TGTGCCAGCAGTAGACAGGAGCTCTATGGCTACACCTTC
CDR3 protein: CASSRQELYGYTF

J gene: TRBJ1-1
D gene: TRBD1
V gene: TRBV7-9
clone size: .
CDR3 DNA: TGTGCCAGCAGCCGGACAGGGGGTACAAATGAAGCTTTCTTT
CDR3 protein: CASSRTGGTNEAFF